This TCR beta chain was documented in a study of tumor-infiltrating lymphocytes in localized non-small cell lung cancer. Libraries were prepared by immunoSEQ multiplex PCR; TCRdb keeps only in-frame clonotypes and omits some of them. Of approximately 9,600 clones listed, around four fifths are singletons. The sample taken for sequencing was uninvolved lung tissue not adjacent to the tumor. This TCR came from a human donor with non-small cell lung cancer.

The DNA of the CDR3 is TGTGCCAGCAGCTTGGCCTCGGAGGGACCCTACGAGCAGTACTTC. This codes for CASSLASEGPYEQYF. V and J are TRBV5-4 and TRBJ2-7; possibly TRBD2 for D (6 bases). The germline V gene has CDR1 SGHNT and CDR2 YYREEE (reference sequence). Deletions cut 0 bases from V and 2 bases from J, with 12 bases between. This CDR3 has 15 amino acids.